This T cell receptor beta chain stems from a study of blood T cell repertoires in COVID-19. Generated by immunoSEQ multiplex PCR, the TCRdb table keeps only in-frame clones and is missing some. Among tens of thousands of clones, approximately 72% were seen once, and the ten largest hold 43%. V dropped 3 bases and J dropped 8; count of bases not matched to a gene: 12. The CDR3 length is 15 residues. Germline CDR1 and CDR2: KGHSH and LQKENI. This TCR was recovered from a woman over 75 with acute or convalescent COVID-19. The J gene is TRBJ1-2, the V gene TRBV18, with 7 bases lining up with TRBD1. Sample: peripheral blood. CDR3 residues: CASSPSTGRPDGYTF. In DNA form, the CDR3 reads TGTGCCAGCTCACCTTCGACAGGGCGTCCGGACGGCTACACCTTC.